Shown below are 3 T cell receptor beta chains from a single sample sequenced in a study of T cell responses to AZD1222 COVID-19 vaccine. The data were produced by immunoSEQ multiplex PCR, yet TCRdb's version contains in-frame clones alone and is incomplete. The sample table sets out 150,000 or so clones. Sequencing was performed on peripheral blood. The source is an adult in good health.

The rearrangement uses TRBV4-3 and TRBJ2-5; TRBD2 might be the D (6 bases). Germline V gene lookup returns CDR1 LGHNA and CDR2 YSLEER. Deletions cut 0 bases from V and 1 base from J, with 6 bases between. The CDR3 is 14 amino acids. CDR3 loop: CASSQDSGQETQYF. In nucleotides, the CDR3 is TGCGCCAGCAGCCAAGATAGCGGCCAAGAGACCCAGTACTTC.

This CDR3 reads CASSQERVALSGNTIYF. In nucleotides, the CDR3 is TGCGCCAGCAGCCAAGAGAGGGTCGCGCTATCGGGAAACACCATATATTTT. The chain uses TRBV4-3 and TRBJ1-3; D is undetermined. Germline V gene sequence: CDR1 LGHNA, CDR2 YSLEER. V lost 0 bases, J lost 4 bases, and 16 bases lay in between. The CDR3 contains 17 residues.

The rearrangement links TRBV9 to TRBJ2-3; D gene unclear. The CDR3 consists of 14 residues. V lost 0 bases, J lost 6 bases, and 11 bases lay in between. CDR1 SGDLS and CDR2 YYNGEE come from the germline V gene. CDR3 in amino acids: CASSVADTDDTQYF. The CDR3 region has the DNA TGTGCCAGCAGCGTAGCCGATACTGACGATACGCAGTATTTT.